A selection of T cell receptor beta chains follows, all from one sample in a study of high-grade serous ovarian cancer treatment subgroups. Generated by immunoSEQ multiplex PCR, the TCRdb table keeps only in-frame clones and is missing some. The sample includes approximately 40,000 clones, around 80% of them seen just once. Sequenced sample: tumor tissue. The receptors derive from a human donor with high-grade serous ovarian cancer. Both conserved end residues are part of each CDR3. D genes are given only for firm matches. Only some rows state a clone size, as once, few, many or a class for expanded clones.

>TRBV2|.|TRBD1|16|TRBJ2-7
CASSGAGGYLSYEQYF
TGTGCCAGCAGTGGGGCAGGGGGCTACCTCTCCTACGAGCAGTACTTC
>TRBV5-4|.|TRBD1|13|TRBJ2-3
CATRQGVEDTQYF
TGTGCCACTCGACAGGGGGTTGAAGATACGCAGTATTTT
>TRBV18|.|.|13|TRBJ2-5
CASSPSQQETQYF
TGTGCCAGCTCACCCTCGCAGCAAGAGACCCAGTACTTC
>TRBV27|few|.|14|TRBJ1-1
CASSWGLGNTEAFF
TGTGCCAGCAGTTGGGGATTAGGGAACACTGAAGCTTTCTTT
>TRBV5-1|.|.|15|TRBJ2-2
CASSGSGGVTRELFF
TGCGCCAGCAGCGGGAGTGGAGGGGTGACCAGGGAGCTGTTTTTT
>TRBV5-6|.|.|16|TRBJ1-1
CASSLIRGLRLNEAFF
TGTGCCAGCAGCTTGATTAGAGGACTGCGGCTCAATGAAGCTTTCTTT
>TRBV19|.|.|15|TRBJ2-2
CASSTGWPNTGELFF
TGTGCCAGTAGTACAGGGTGGCCGAACACCGGGGAGCTGTTTTTT
>TRBV13|.|.|17|TRBJ2-5
CASSGRWGDINQETQYF
TGTGCCAGCAGCGGTAGATGGGGGGACATCAACCAAGAGACCCAGTACTTC
>TRBV11-2|.|TRBD2|15|TRBJ2-7
CASSLIKREGNEQYF
TGTGCCAGCAGCTTAATCAAGCGGGAGGGGAACGAGCAGTACTTC
>TRBV5-1|once|.|13|TRBJ2-1
CASSLGADNEQFF
TGCGCCAGCAGCTTGGGGGCGGACAATGAGCAGTTCTTC
>TRBV29-1|.|.|14|TRBJ2-1
CSVGKQGPGMEQFF
TGCAGCGTTGGTAAGCAGGGGCCCGGGATGGAGCAGTTCTTC
>TRBV28|.|.|16|TRBJ1-3
CASSPLGVGSGNTIYF
TGTGCCAGCAGTCCCCTGGGTGTAGGCTCTGGAAACACCATATATTTT
>TRBV7-3|once|.|15|TRBJ2-3
CASSQNAGTADTQYF
TGTGCCAGCAGCCAAAACGCGGGTACAGCAGATACGCAGTATTTT
>TRBV5-4|.|.|17|TRBJ1-1
CASSIFGQLSMNTEAFF
TGTGCCAGCAGCATCTTTGGACAGTTAAGTATGAACACTGAAGCTTTCTTT
>TRBV5-4|once|.|16|TRBJ1-6
CASSLTRAVDNSPLHF
TGTGCCAGCAGCTTGACTCGGGCAGTCGATAATTCACCCCTCCACTTT
>TRBV28|.|.|15|TRBJ1-3
CASSFSAISGNTIYF
TGTGCCAGCAGTTTCTCAGCGATCTCTGGAAACACCATATATTTT
>TRBV7-3|.|.|14|TRBJ2-1
CASSLTAAANEQFF
TGTGCCAGCAGCTTAACTGCCGCCGCCAATGAGCAGTTCTTC
>TRBV19|.|TRBD1|19|TRBJ1-5
CASTLGEGTGRSGNQPQHF
TGTGCCAGTACCCTCGGGGAGGGGACAGGGCGGTCGGGCAATCAGCCCCAGCATTTT
>TRBV5-6|.|.|15|TRBJ1-2
CASSFETTSEGGYTF
TGTGCCAGCAGCTTCGAAACAACTTCGGAGGGAGGCTACACCTTC
>TRBV9|.|.|12|TRBJ1-3
CASSPPGNTIYF
TGTGCCAGCAGCCCCCCTGGAAACACCATATATTTT
>TRBV9|.|.|15|TRBJ1-1
CASTLGAEMNTEAFF
TGTGCCAGCACCCTAGGGGCAGAGATGAACACTGAAGCTTTCTTT
>TRBV6-5|.|TRBD2|15|TRBJ2-7
CASSYSTGGVYEQYF
TGTGCCAGCAGTTACTCGACGGGAGGAGTTTACGAGCAGTACTTC
>TRBV7-2|.|.|11|TRBJ2-1
CASSPPSKQFF
TGTGCCAGCAGCCCCCCTAGCAAGCAGTTCTTC
>TRBV21-1|once|.|16|TRBJ2-3
CASRVTATVMQDTQYF
TGTGCCAGCAGAGTAACTGCTACAGTCATGCAAGATACGCAGTATTTT